Listed below are T cell receptor beta chains from one sample, sequenced in a study of blood T cell repertoires in COVID-19. TCRdb's copy holds only in-frame clones and misses some; the assay was immunoSEQ multiplex PCR. The sample includes under 200,000 clones, 89% of them seen just once. Sequenced sample: PBMCs or T cells enriched from blood (not recorded which). The receptors originated from a woman aged 18-35 years who had recovered from COVID-19. Both conserved end residues are part of each CDR3. The order of the fields is J gene, CDR3 length, clone size, D gene, V gene, CDR3 DNA, CDR3 protein. The D gene is left open where the match is weak. A row's size may be missing; if present it is once, few, many or a size class.

TRBJ2-3,17,-,-,TRBV10-3,TGTGCCATCAGTGAGTCGATTGCTAGAGGGTTGGCAGATACGCAGTATTTT,CAISESIARGLADTQYF
TRBJ2-1,11,-,-,TRBV28,TGTGCCAGCAGTTTAATGTCAGAACAGTTCTTC,CASSLMSEQFF
TRBJ1-1,14,-,TRBD1,TRBV28,TGTGCCAGCAGTCCGACAGGGAGTGGCACTGAAGCTTTCTTT,CASSPTGSGTEAFF
TRBJ2-7,11,-,-,TRBV20-1,TGCAGTGCCCAACGAGCCTACGAGCAGTACTTC,CSAQRAYEQYF
TRBJ2-1,18,-,-,TRBV25-1,TGTGCCAGCAGTGAATCCGGTCCTTCGCGCACCCTCTACAATGAGCAGTTCTTC,CASSESGPSRTLYNEQFF
TRBJ1-6,16,few,-,TRBV7-9,TGTGCCAGCGCGGCACGACTTAGCTCCTATAATTCACCCCTCCACTTT,CASAARLSSYNSPLHF
TRBJ1-6,13,-,-,TRBV30,TGTGCCTGGGGCAGGGACTATAATTCACCCCTCCACTTT,CAWGRDYNSPLHF
TRBJ1-3,16,-,-,TRBV5-6,TGTGCCAGCAGCTACGAAAGGGGTAACTCTGGAAACACCATATATTTT,CASSYERGNSGNTIYF
TRBJ2-2,15,-,-,TRBV7-2,TGTGCCAGCAGCTTAGCGACTGCGAACACCGGGGAGCTGTTTTTT,CASSLATANTGELFF
TRBJ1-4,13,-,-,TRBV20-1,TGCAGTGCTAGTTTTGGGGGGAGTGAAAAACTGTTTTTT,CSASFGGSEKLFF
TRBJ2-7,16,few,TRBD2,TRBV19,TGTGCCAGTAGTCCCGGACTAGCGGGAGTAAGGTACGAGCAGTACTTC,CASSPGLAGVRYEQYF
TRBJ2-1,16,once,TRBD1,TRBV6-2/TRBV6-3,TGTGCCAGCAGTTACTCTTGGGGACAGGGGGGGAATGAGCAGTTCTTC,CASSYSWGQGGNEQFF
TRBJ2-7,15,-,TRBD2,TRBV7-2,TGTGCCAGCAGCCCCGGGGGGGGCCCTTCCTACGAGCAGTACTTC,CASSPGGGPSYEQYF
TRBJ1-2,16,once,TRBD1,TRBV30,TGTGCCTGGAGTGGACAGGGGGCCCGGGGCTACTATGGCTACACCTTC,CAWSGQGARGYYGYTF
TRBJ1-6,16,-,-,TRBV30,TGTGCCTGGAGACGGGCCGTCGGCAGGGCTAATTCACCCCTCCACTTT,CAWRRAVGRANSPLHF
TRBJ2-5,17,-,TRBD2,TRBV5-4,TGTGCCAGCAGCTTGGGACTAGCGGGAGGGGGAGAAGAGACCCAGTACTTC,CASSLGLAGGGEETQYF
TRBJ2-2,16,-,TRBD2,TRBV7-9,TGTGCCAGCAGCCTCAGGACTAGCGGAAGGCCCGGGGAGCTGTTTTTT,CASSLRTSGRPGELFF
TRBJ2-1,15,-,TRBD2,TRBV18,TGTGCCAGCTCACCAGGCGGGAGCTCCTACAATGAGCAGTTCTTC,CASSPGGSSYNEQFF
TRBJ2-7,13,-,-,TRBV5-5,TGTGCCAGCAGCTTTTTGACGGCAGGGGAGCAGTACTTC,CASSFLTAGEQYF
TRBJ2-2,15,-,TRBD1,TRBV28,TGTGCCAGCAGTTCGGGACAGGGGGCGCCCGGGGAGCTGTTTTTT,CASSSGQGAPGELFF
TRBJ2-4,15,-,TRBD1,TRBV3-1/TRBV3-2,TGTGCCAGCAGCCAGCAGGGGGCGGCCAAAAACATTCAGTACTTC,CASSQQGAAKNIQYF
TRBJ2-2,19,-,-,TRBV7-8,TGTGCCAGCAGCTCCCTCCGGGACTGGGGACAGAAGAACACCGGGGAGCTGTTTTTT,CASSSLRDWGQKNTGELFF
TRBJ1-5,14,-,-,TRBV6-5,TGTGCCAGCAGTTACGTGGGGGGTCAGCAGCCCCAGCATTTT,CASSYVGGQQPQHF
TRBJ2-7,15,-,TRBD2,TRBV4-3,TGCGCCAGCAGCCATTATAGCGGGGAAACCTACGAGCAGTACTTC,CASSHYSGETYEQYF